A single sample gave rise to the 11 T cell receptor beta chains below, sequenced in a study of molecular identifiers for immune sequencing clone quantification. TCRdb itself ran the PCR reads through MiXCR, one entry per CDR3 protein. The table has some 96,000 distinct CDR3 sequences, around 24% seen once; the top ten hold under 1%. Sequenced input: naive CD8+ T cells from blood, with Jurkat cell RNA spiked in. Subset reported: FACS-sorted CD8+CD4-CCR7+CD45RA+ naive T cells. These receptors all stem from a human donor in good health. Some libraries in this study had Jurkat cell RNA spiked in.

This clonotype was seen repeatedly, ten times or more. The CDR3 sequence: CASSQDKGWQPQHF. The CDR3 coding sequence is TGCGCCAGCAGCCAAGACAAGGGGTGGCAGCCCCAGCATTTT. The chain is built from TRBV4-1 and TRBJ1-5; maybe TRBD1 (5 bases). The V gene lost 0 bases and the J gene lost 7 bases, with 10 bases spanning the gap. Germline V CDR1 and CDR2: MGHRA, YSYEKL. The CDR3 covers 14 residues.

Concerning this clonotype: Given a much more abundant clone one base away, this may be a read error. Written as DNA, the CDR3 is TGTGCCAGCAGCGGCTGGAGCAGAACCACAGATACGCAGTATTTT. It yields the protein CASSGWSRTTDTQYF. The rearrangement links TRBV2 to TRBJ2-3; unclear D gene. CDR1 SNHLY and CDR2 FYNNEI come from the germline V gene. This CDR3 has 15 amino acids. V lost 6 bases, J lost 2 bases, and 15 bases lay in between.

This clonotype was detected ten times or more. The J gene is TRBJ2-1, the V gene TRBV6-6; D remains ambiguous. Looked up from germline, CDR1 is MNHNY and CDR2 is SVGAGI (reference sequence). Trimming left V 10 bases short and J 4 bases short, with 23 bases between. The CDR3 spans 16 residues. CDR3 sequence reads: CAIAGPGGRTYNEQFF. For the CDR3, the DNA is TGTGCCATCGCCGGGCCGGGTGGAAGAACTTACAATGAGCAGTTCTTC.

There are many counts of this clonotype. This sequence joins TRBV5-1 and TRBJ2-3; D uncertain. The CDR3 contains 16 residues. Deletions cut 0 bases from V and 2 bases from J, with 13 bases between. Per the germline V gene, CDR1 is SGHRS and CDR2 is YFSETQ. CDR3: CASSLDFHDPTDTQYF. The CDR3 nucleotides read TGCGCCAGCAGCTTGGACTTCCACGACCCCACAGATACGCAGTATTTT.

The chain carries TRBV5-8 and TRBJ1-5, with a possible D match to TRBD1 (5 bases). V was shortened by 6 bases and J by 0 bases, with 16 bases between the two germline ends. CDR3 length equals 16 residues. Germline CDR1 reads SGHTS; CDR2 reads YDEGEE. CDR3: CASTDAREYSNQPQHF. The DNA for the CDR3 is TGTGCCAGCACCGATGCCAGGGAATATAGCAATCAGCCCCAGCATTTT.

The sample holds many counts of this clonotype. The genes are TRBV4-3 and TRBJ2-3, with D perhaps TRBD1 or TRBD2 (5 bases each). Per the germline V gene, CDR1 is LGHNA and CDR2 is YSLEER. This CDR3 spans 14 amino acids. V was pared by 4 bases and J by 4 bases, with 12 bases between. The CDR3 DNA follows: TGCGCCAGCAGCCCGTGGGTGGGGGCAGATACGCAGTATTTT. Translation: CASSPWVGADTQYF.

This clonotype was seen more than once but under ten times. V and J are TRBV4-1 and TRBJ2-7; D is uncertain. V gave up 1 base and J gave up 0 bases, with 7 bases separating them. CDR3 length equals 14 residues. Germline V gene lookup returns CDR1 MGHRA and CDR2 YSYEKL. The CDR3 DNA reads as TGCGCCAGCAGCCAAGTGCAGGACTCCTACGAGCAGTACTTC. Its protein product is CASSQVQDSYEQYF.

The rearrangement links TRBV10-2 to TRBJ2-2; 9 bases align to TRBD2. The CDR3 has 17 residues. J lost 5 bases, V lost 4 bases, and 11 bases had no gene match. CDR1 WSHSY and CDR2 SAAADI come from the germline V gene. CDR3 region: CASSADGLAIGTGELFF. In DNA form, the CDR3 reads TGCGCCAGCAGTGCCGACGGACTAGCGATAGGGACCGGGGAGCTGTTTTTT.

In this sample, this clonotype turned up a few times. The chain joins TRBV7-8 to TRBJ2-7; either TRBD1 or TRBD2 may supply D (6 bases each). This CDR3 is built from 16 residues. Trimming removed 5 bases at V and 5 bases at J, with 22 bases between. Germline-derived CDR1 and CDR2 are SGHVS and FQNEAQ. The CDR3 DNA reads TGTGCCAGCAGCCCGGAGGGGTGGGGGCTTTACCACGAGCAGTACTTC. Its protein is CASSPEGWGLYHEQYF.

In the case of this clonotype: Just one base apart from a much larger clone, this may be a read error. CDR3 sequence reads: CASSLTPGFSEQYF. The CDR3 DNA reads as TGTGCCAGCAGTTTAACCCCGGGTTTCAGCGAGCAGTACTTC. This chain joins TRBV27 and TRBJ2-7; D not resolved. The CDR3 has 14 residues. From germline, CDR1 is MNHEY and CDR2 SMNVEV (reference sequence). With 2 bases removed from V and 6 bases from J, the gap between germline ends came to 14 bases.

This clonotype was seen repeatedly, ten times or more. This chain uses TRBV6-5 with TRBJ2-7; D gene unclear. Germline CDR1 MNHEY, CDR2 SVGAGI. CDR3 length: 11 amino acids. Trimming pared 6 bases from V and 7 bases from J, leaving 10 bases between. The CDR3 DNA follows: TGTGCCAGCAGGCTCCGTCAGGAGCAGTACTTC. Its translation is CASRLRQEQYF.